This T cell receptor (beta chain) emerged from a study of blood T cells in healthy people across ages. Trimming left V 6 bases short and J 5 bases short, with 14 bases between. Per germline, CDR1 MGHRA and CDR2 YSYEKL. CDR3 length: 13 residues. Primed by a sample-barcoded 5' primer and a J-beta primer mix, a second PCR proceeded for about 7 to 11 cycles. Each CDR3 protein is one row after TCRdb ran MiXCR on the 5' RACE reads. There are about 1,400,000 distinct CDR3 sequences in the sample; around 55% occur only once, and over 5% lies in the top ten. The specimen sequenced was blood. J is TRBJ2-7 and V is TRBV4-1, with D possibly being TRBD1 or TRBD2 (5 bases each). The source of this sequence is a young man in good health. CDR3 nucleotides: TGCGCCAGCAGGTCCCCCGGGGCGAACGAGCAGTACTTC. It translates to CASRSPGANEQYF.